These 26 T cell receptor beta chains share one sample of origin, sequenced in a study of blood T cell repertoires in COVID-19. Only in-frame clones appear in the TCRdb table, and some are missing; sequencing was by immunoSEQ multiplex PCR. The sample has just over 250,000 clones, more than 85% seen once. The sequenced material came from peripheral blood. These receptors all stem from a person between 18 and 30 years old with COVID-19, enrolled during active disease.

The J gene is TRBJ2-6, the V gene TRBV7-2, with D tentatively TRBD1 (5 bases). Trimming removed 2 bases from V and 1 base from J, with 12 bases in between. CDR3 length: 17 residues. Germline CDR1 SGHTA, CDR2 FQGNSA. The DNA of the CDR3 is TGTGCCAGCAGCTTACAGGGAAGGAGTTCTGGGGCCAACGTCCTGACTTTC. Residues: CASSLQGRSSGANVLTF. Full variable domain (rest looked up from reference TRBV7-2 and TRBJ2-6): GAGVSQSPSNKVTEKGKDVELRCDPISGHTALYWYRQSLGQGLEFLIYFQGNSAPDKSGLPSDRFSAERTGGSVSTLTIQRTQQEDSAVYLCASSLQGRSSGANVLTFGAGSRLTVL.

This chain links TRBV5-4 with TRBJ2-5, with 7 bases that match TRBD1. The V and J ends lost 4 bases and 2 bases, in that order; junction bases with no gene match: 20. CDR3 size: 19 residues. CDR1 and CDR2 (germline): SGHNT, YYREEE (reference sequence). The CDR3: CASSRVGYRDREIQETQYF. CDR3 nucleotide sequence: TGTGCCAGCAGCCGGGTGGGCTATCGGGACAGAGAGATACAAGAGACCCAGTACTTC.

The gene calls are TRBV2 and TRBJ2-7, with 10 bases identical to TRBD2. CDR3 length equals 15 residues. J lost 6 bases, V lost 2 bases, and 7 bases had no gene match. Germline CDR1 SNHLY, CDR2 FYNNEI. CDR3 amino acids: CASSESTSGASEQYF. CDR3 DNA sequence: TGTGCCAGCAGTGAATCTACTAGCGGGGCCTCCGAGCAGTACTTC.

The J gene is TRBJ1-4, the V gene TRBV6-5, with a weak D call TRBD1 (6 bases). The CDR3 is made up of 14 amino acids. Germline loops: CDR1 MNHEY, CDR2 SVGAGI. V was shortened by 5 bases and J by 7 bases, with 14 bases between the two germline ends. This chain's CDR3 is CASSPRGGGEKLFF. CDR3 DNA sequence: TGTGCCAGCAGTCCCCGGGGGGGCGGTGAAAAACTGTTTTTT.

The gene calls are TRBV2 and TRBJ2-7, with 7 positions matching TRBD1. Germline trimming cut 5 bases from V and 3 bases from J; bases unmatched to any gene: 7. Germline V gene lookup returns CDR1 SNHLY and CDR2 FYNNEI. The CDR3 is 14 residues long. The CDR3, as DNA: TGTGCCAGCAGTTACTCCCGGGACAGCTACGAGCAGTACTTC. It is translated as CASSYSRDSYEQYF.

V usage is TRBV25-1 and J usage is TRBJ2-2, with 8 bases lining up with TRBD1. Germline CDR1 and CDR2: MGHDK and SYGVNS. This CDR3 region has 14 residues. The trim removed 9 bases at V and 0 bases at J, leaving 3 bases unmatched. The CDR3 region is CASRTGSNTGELFF. The CDR3 bases are TGTGCCAGTCGGACAGGGTCGAACACCGGGGAGCTGTTTTTT.

The rearrangement joins TRBV9 to TRBJ2-3; D call uncertain. This CDR3 is 14 amino acids long. The V gene's germline CDR1 is SGDLS and CDR2 YYNGEE. V lost 0 bases and J lost 2, with 7 bases in between. The CDR3 protein is CASSVASVTDTQYF. The CDR3 nucleotides are TGTGCCAGCAGCGTAGCTTCCGTCACAGATACGCAGTATTTT.

The chain uses TRBV9 and TRBJ2-2; a possible D gene is TRBD1 (6 bases). The CDR3 runs 14 residues. V lost 3 bases and J lost 3, with 9 bases in between. Germline values: CDR1 SGDLS, CDR2 YYNGEE. CDR3 sequence reads: CASSAHRDTGELFF. The CDR3 DNA follows: TGTGCCAGCAGCGCCCACAGGGACACCGGGGAGCTGTTTTTT.

This clone was detected once. V is TRBV7-2 and J is TRBJ2-2, with D tentatively TRBD2 (6 bases). Germline CDR1 is SGHTA and CDR2 is FQGNSA. The CDR3 runs 18 residues. Trimming removed 3 bases at V and 2 bases at J, with 19 bases between. The DNA of the CDR3 is TGTGCCAGCAGCTTGGGGGGATCACTAGCCGCCAACACCGGGGAGCTGTTTTTT. It is translated as CASSLGGSLAANTGELFF.

The chain couples TRBV25-1 to TRBJ2-3; 11 nucleotides agree with TRBD2. Germline assignment: CDR1 MGHDK and CDR2 SYGVNS. After removal of 6 bases from V and 0 bases from J, the junction contained 11 bases not matched to a gene. The length of the CDR3 is 18 residues. The CDR3 DNA reads as TGTGCCAGCAGCTCCACGGGGACTAGCGGTCGAAGCACAGATACGCAGTATTTT. Encoded protein: CASSSTGTSGRSTDTQYF.

The chain carries TRBV7-2 and TRBJ2-3; 7 bases are shared with TRBD2. Trimming removed 3 bases from V and 4 bases from J; junction bases left unmatched: 7. This CDR3 contains 15 residues. Germline CDR1 SGHTA, CDR2 FQGNSA. CDR3 in DNA: TGTGCCAGCAGCTTCTCCGGGACTATACCAGATACGCAGTATTTT. Amino acids: CASSFSGTIPDTQYF.

The chain has TRBV19 and TRBJ2-7; TRBD1 agrees at 9 bases. With V trimmed by 3 bases and J by 3 bases, 6 bases remained unmatched. Germline V gene lookup returns CDR1 LNHDA and CDR2 SQIVND (reference sequence). This CDR3 is built from 15 residues. Written as DNA, the CDR3 is TGTGCCAGTAGTATTTCCGGGACAGGGCACTACGAGCAGTACTTC. It specifies CASSISGTGHYEQYF.

This chain uses TRBV7-2 with TRBJ2-1, with D possibly being TRBD1 (5 bases). Between the trimmed V and J ends, which lost 3 bases and 14 bases, there was a span of 29 bases. The CDR3 consists of 17 residues. CDR1 is SGHTA, CDR2 FQGNSA, per germline. The DNA for the CDR3 is TGTGCCAGCAGCTTTTTGGGTCTTTCAGCGCCTCCCCCGACAGAGTTCTTC. It specifies CASSFLGLSAPPPTEFF.

The table lists this clone with a count of one. The chain links TRBV11-2 to TRBJ2-7, with 7 positions matching TRBD1. The CDR3 length is 14 residues. CDR1 is SGHAT and CDR2 is FQNNGV in the germline V gene. Germline trimming cut 5 bases from V and 1 base from J; bases unmatched to any gene: 5. This chain's CDR3 is CASSGWDRSYEQYF. For the CDR3, the DNA is TGTGCCAGCAGCGGGTGGGACAGATCCTACGAGCAGTACTTC.

The count of this clone is one. The V call is TRBV7-9, the J call TRBJ2-1, with TRBD2 matching 7 bases. Germline values: CDR1 SEHNR, CDR2 FQNEAQ (reference sequence). The CDR3 is 17 residues long. J was trimmed by 6 bases and V by 6 bases; bases with no gene match: 17. CDR3 residues: CASSFFLGLGFFNEQFF. DNA for the CDR3: TGTGCCAGCAGTTTTTTTCTCGGACTAGGTTTTTTCAATGAGCAGTTCTTC.

The chain recombines TRBV4-1 with TRBJ2-3; 8 bases are a match to TRBD2. V lost 0 bases to trimming and J lost 5 bases; unmatched junction nucleotides: 4. The CDR3 length is 15 residues. Germline lookup yields CDR1 MGHRA and CDR2 YSYEKL. The CDR3 spells CASSQDGRAGDTQYF. The CDR3 DNA sequence: TGCGCCAGCAGCCAAGACGGGAGGGCGGGAGATACGCAGTATTTT.

This chain connects TRBV10-3 to TRBJ2-7, with a possible D match to TRBD2 (5 bases). Germline V gene lookup returns CDR1 ENHRY and CDR2 SYGVKD. Trimming took 3 bases from V and 3 from J, leaving 6 bases between them. This CDR3 region has 12 residues. CDR3 region: CAISDTSYEQYF. The CDR3 DNA is TGTGCCATCAGTGACACTAGCTACGAGCAGTACTTC.

The V call is TRBV9, the J call TRBJ2-1, with D possibly being TRBD2 (6 bases). V was shortened by 0 bases and J by 7 bases, with 17 bases between the two germline ends. CDR1 is SGDLS and CDR2 is YYNGEE in the germline V gene. This CDR3 has 16 residues. CDR3 in amino acids: CASSVVGTGVGNEQFF. The CDR3 nucleotides are TGTGCCAGCAGCGTAGTGGGTACGGGAGTCGGAAATGAGCAGTTCTTC.

V and J are TRBV7-9 and TRBJ2-3, with 7 bases that match TRBD1. The V gene end was trimmed by 3 bases and the J gene end by 0 bases; junction bases not matched to a gene: 3. Germline V gene data show CDR1 as SEHNR and CDR2 as FQNEAQ (reference sequence). The CDR3 totals 15 residues. CDR3 sequence (DNA): TGTGCCAGCAGCTTGGCACAGGGGAGCACAGATACGCAGTATTTT. The encoded protein is CASSLAQGSTDTQYF.

V and J are TRBV9 and TRBJ2-1; 7 bases are shared with TRBD2. V lost 1 base and J lost 6; bases outside the gene matches: 4. Germline V gives CDR1 SGDLS, CDR2 YYNGEE. The CDR3 runs 14 residues. CDR3 sequence: CASSVMVAGNEQFF. The CDR3, as DNA: TGTGCCAGCAGCGTAATGGTAGCGGGCAATGAGCAGTTCTTC.

The J gene is TRBJ2-5, the V gene TRBV28, with 8 bases lining up with TRBD2. The ends lost 11 bases at V and 5 bases at J; junction bases unmatched: 10. Germline V gives CDR1 MDHEN, CDR2 SYDVKM. This CDR3 has 13 amino acids. The DNA for the CDR3 is TGTGCCGCAGCAGCGGGAGAGGGGGAGACCCAGTACTTC. Translated, it gives CAAAAGEGETQYF.

This chain links TRBV5-1 with TRBJ2-7, with 11 bases fitting TRBD1. After removal of 4 bases from V and 3 bases from J, the junction contained 18 bases not matched to a gene. CDR1 and CDR2 (germline): SGHRS, YFSETQ. The CDR3 totals 19 residues. The DNA of the CDR3 is TGCGCCAGCAGCAAAACCGGGACAGGGGGTATGGTAGCGGACTACGAGCAGTACTTC. Protein sequence: CASSKTGTGGMVADYEQYF.

This chain joins TRBV6-6 and TRBJ2-1, with 10 bases that match TRBD2. Germline assignment: CDR1 MNHNY and CDR2 SVGAGI (reference sequence). Trimming removed 2 bases from V and 7 bases from J; junction bases left unmatched: 5. This CDR3 region has 15 residues. The CDR3 nucleotides are TGTGCCAGCAGTTACGGTGCTAGCGGGAGAAATGAGCAGTTCTTC. Its translation: CASSYGASGRNEQFF.

J is TRBJ2-7 and V is TRBV7-8; a weak D match, TRBD2 (6 bases). V was pared by 4 bases and J by 2 bases, with 21 bases between. The CDR3 length is 17 residues. Looked up from germline, CDR1 is SGHVS and CDR2 is FQNEAQ. The CDR3 here is CASSSPEGRGNPYEQYF. CDR3 nucleotides: TGTGCCAGCAGCTCCCCGGAGGGGAGAGGGAACCCCTACGAGCAGTACTTC.

This rearrangement joins TRBV5-1 to TRBJ2-6; 7 bases agree with TRBD2. After removal of 4 bases from V and 2 bases from J, the junction contained 9 bases not matched to a gene. This CDR3 has 17 residues. CDR1 and CDR2 from the germline V gene are SGHRS and YFSETQ. This CDR3 reads CASSRSGEGPGANVLTF. The CDR3 nucleotides read TGCGCCAGCAGCCGGTCGGGGGAGGGCCCTGGGGCCAACGTCCTGACTTTC.

The chain uses TRBV2 and TRBJ2-7; weak D call: TRBD1 (6 bases). V was cut by 2 bases and J by 4 bases, with 18 bases left in between. Germline lookup yields CDR1 SNHLY and CDR2 FYNNEI. CDR3 length equals 16 residues. In DNA form, the CDR3 reads TGTGCCAGCAGTGAAAATCTTTTGGACAGTTCTTACGAGCAGTACTTC. It yields the protein CASSENLLDSSYEQYF.